This T cell receptor (beta chain) was sequenced during a study of regulatory T cells in long-lasting Graves disease. From the reads, TCRdb called clonotypes with MiXCR, one entry per CDR3 protein. The table has approximately 800 distinct CDR3 sequences, 80% to 90% seen once. The TCR library was prepared using RNA isolated from PBMCs. Regarding this clonotype: Its antigen is not known.

Overall study results and limits: Analysis covered peripheral blood alone, not thyroid tissue.

The germline V and J ends were trimmed by 2 bases and 4 bases, with 22 bases remaining between them. Germline values: CDR1 SGHAT, CDR2 FQNNGV. The CDR3 consists of 18 residues. The specimen comprised peripheral blood mononuclear cells (PBMCs), sampled with antithyroid drug treatment, in newly diagnosed or persistent Graves disease (not recorded which). This clonotype originated in a man aged 40-49 years with Graves disease. The rearrangement joins TRBV11-2 to TRBJ2-3; D assignment may be TRBD1 or TRBD2 (6 bases each). This chain's CDR3 is CASSLNPLTGALADTQYF. The DNA of the CDR3 is TGTGCCAGCAGCTTAAACCCTTTGACGGGGGCCCTAGCAGATACGCAGTATTTT.